This passage covers 21 T cell receptor beta chains from one sample sequenced in a study of cytomegalovirus exposure and HLA in healthy donors. TCRdb keeps only in-frame clones here, not all; method: immunoSEQ multiplex PCR. The data contain 150,000 to 200,000 clones, less than 90% of them singletons. The material sequenced was PBMCs. Source of these receptors: a man aged 25-45 years in good health and CMV-seropositive.

The rearrangement links TRBV7-3 to TRBJ1-2; tentatively, D is TRBD1 (6 bases). V dropped 4 bases and J dropped 7 bases, with 13 bases sitting between them. Germline V lookup: CDR1 SGHTA, CDR2 FQGTGA. The CDR3 contains 13 residues. This CDR3 reads CASSSHQGSGYTF. DNA of the CDR3: TGTGCCAGCAGCTCCCATCAGGGGTCTGGCTACACCTTC.

The table lists this clone with a count of one. This chain uses TRBV7-9 with TRBJ1-6, with 7 bases lining up with TRBD1. This CDR3 has 14 residues. CDR1 is SEHNR and CDR2 is FQNEAQ in the germline V gene (reference sequence). V was clipped by 5 bases and J by 5 bases; unmatched bases: 3. CDR3 residues: CASSGDSNNSPLHF. In DNA form, the CDR3 reads TGTGCCAGCAGCGGGGACAGTAATAATTCACCCCTCCACTTT.

The J gene is TRBJ1-1, the V gene TRBV4-1, with D possibly TRBD1 on 5 matching bases. CDR1 is MGHRA, CDR2 YSYEKL, per germline. There are 14 residues in the CDR3. Trimming shortened V by 1 base and J by 5 bases, and 11 bases separated the two germline ends. CDR3 nucleotides: TGCGCCAGCAGCCAAGTTGGAGGGGTGACTGAAGCTTTCTTT. Translating gives CASSQVGGVTEAFF.

V is TRBV10-2 and J is TRBJ2-7, with a possible D match to TRBD2 (6 bases). CDR3 length equals 14 residues. The germline gives CDR1 WSHSY, CDR2 SAAADI. V was pared by 4 bases and J by 7 bases, with 17 bases between. This CDR3 reads CASSVGLEGEEQYF. The CDR3 DNA sequence: TGCGCCAGCAGTGTGGGACTTGAGGGTGAGGAGCAGTACTTC.

Only a few counts were recorded for this clone. The rearrangement links TRBV6-5 to TRBJ1-5; no definite D call. CDR1 and CDR2 (germline): MNHEY, SVGAGI. The V gene lost 6 bases and the J gene lost 2 bases, with 14 bases spanning the gap. This CDR3 is built from 15 residues. CDR3 coding DNA: TGTGCCAGCAGCCCGGGGAGGAGGGGCAATCAGCCCCAGCATTTT. Protein: CASSPGRRGNQPQHF.

The chain uses TRBV27 and TRBJ2-5; 9 nucleotides match TRBD1. The CDR3 loop spans 16 amino acids. V was pared by 4 bases and J by 9 bases, with 15 bases of the junction left unmatched. The germline gives CDR1 MNHEY, CDR2 SMNVEV (reference sequence). Written as DNA, the CDR3 is TGTGCCAGCAGTTCCACAGGGGGCGGTAGGGGAGCGGCCCAGTACTTC. It is translated as CASSSTGGGRGAAQYF.

The V and J genes are TRBV28 and TRBJ1-2; TRBD1 aligns across 9 bases. Unmatched junction bases numbered 7, after V lost 3 bases and J lost 5 bases. In germline, CDR1 is MDHEN, CDR2 SYDVKM. CDR3 length: 15 residues. The CDR3 here is CASSFGTGNTYGYTF. The CDR3 DNA reads TGTGCCAGCAGTTTCGGGACAGGGAATACATATGGCTACACCTTC.

The CDR3, as DNA: TGTGCCAGCATCCTCTCGGAGTCCTACAATGAGCAGTTCTTC. Protein sequence: CASILSESYNEQFF. The chain has TRBV28 and TRBJ2-1; no definite D call. V was cut by 7 bases and J by 1 base, with 11 bases left in between. This CDR3 contains 14 residues. Per germline, CDR1 MDHEN and CDR2 SYDVKM.

This chain links TRBV7-2 with TRBJ2-5; the D is unclear. The germline V and J ends were trimmed by 2 bases and 3 bases, with 10 bases remaining between them. Germline V gives CDR1 SGHTA, CDR2 FQGNSA. The CDR3 has 14 residues. The CDR3 here is CASSLMRSEETQYF. The CDR3 bases are TGTGCCAGCAGCTTAATGCGGTCCGAAGAGACCCAGTACTTC. Full variable domain (rest looked up from reference TRBV7-2 and TRBJ2-5): GAGVSQSPSNKVTEKGKDVELRCDPISGHTALYWYRQSLGQGLEFLIYFQGNSAPDKSGLPSDRFSAERTGGSVSTLTIQRTQQEDSAVYLCASSLMRSEETQYFGPGTRLLVL.

V usage is TRBV5-1 and J usage is TRBJ2-1, with TRBD1 matching 10 bases. Germline values: CDR1 SGHRS, CDR2 YFSETQ. This CDR3 spans 14 amino acids. V lost 6 bases, J lost 10 bases, and 10 bases stayed unmatched. The CDR3 nucleotides read TGCGCCAGCAAGTCGACAGGGGGCGCGGAGGAGCAGTTCTTC. Translation gives CASKSTGGAEEQFF.

CDR3 bases: TGTGCCAGCAGCGTGGGACAGGTGAACACTGAAGCTTTCTTT. Its translation: CASSVGQVNTEAFF. The chain carries TRBV7-2 and TRBJ1-1; 8 bases line up with TRBD1. Germline V CDR1 and CDR2: SGHTA, FQGNSA. The CDR3 consists of 14 residues. V gave up 5 bases and J gave up 0 bases; unmatched junction bases: 2.

Details on this clone: Mismatch with germline at one junction end may stem from a read error. The chain uses TRBV6-5 and TRBJ1-1, with D unresolved. Germline assignment: CDR1 MNHEY and CDR2 SVGAGI. The CDR3 has 12 amino acids. The CDR3 DNA is TGTGCCAGCAGATTGACTCCCCTCGATTTCGTCTTT. Its translation: CASRLTPLDFVF.

This rearrangement joins TRBV7-8 to TRBJ1-5; D remains unclear. Germline V gene lookup returns CDR1 SGHVS and CDR2 FQNEAQ. The CDR3 runs 16 residues. V lost 1 base to trimming and J lost 0 bases, with 10 bases between them. The CDR3 region is CASSLGAGLSNQPQHF. DNA for the CDR3: TGTGCCAGCAGCTTAGGGGCAGGACTTAGCAATCAGCCCCAGCATTTT.

The chain links TRBV27 to TRBJ2-1, with 9 bases fitting TRBD2. CDR3 length equals 15 residues. Germline V gene lookup returns CDR1 MNHEY and CDR2 SMNVEV (reference sequence). Trimming removed 7 bases from V and 1 base from J; junction bases left unmatched: 5. The CDR3 sequence: CASNSGSWSYNEQFF. The DNA of the CDR3 is TGTGCCAGCAATAGCGGGAGTTGGTCCTACAATGAGCAGTTCTTC.

This chain links TRBV10-2 with TRBJ1-6; D is unclear. The length of the CDR3 is 17 residues. Trimming stripped 0 bases from V and 3 bases from J, with 12 bases between. The germline CDR1 and CDR2 sequences are WSHSY and SAAADI. The DNA for the CDR3 is TGCGCCAGCAGTGAGTCCGGGATTATATTCTATAATTCACCCCTCCACTTT. Amino acid sequence: CASSESGIIFYNSPLHF.

The chain couples TRBV5-1 to TRBJ2-7; 7 bases match TRBD1. Germline-derived CDR1 and CDR2 are SGHRS and YFSETQ. The CDR3 is 17 amino acids. Trimming cost V 4 bases and J 2 bases; bases outside gene matches: 15. The CDR3, as DNA: TGCGCCAGCAGCCCGTTACAGGGGTCGGCTAAGCCCTACGAGCAGTACTTC. Encoded protein: CASSPLQGSAKPYEQYF.

This clone was counted only a few times. The chain links TRBV5-5 to TRBJ2-7, with 8 bases fitting TRBD1. Germline CDR1 SGHKS, CDR2 YYEKEE (reference sequence). This CDR3 is 13 amino acids long. With V trimmed by 5 bases and J by 3 bases, 4 bases remained unmatched. CDR3 sequence (DNA): TGTGCCAGCAGTCCGACAGGGGTCTACGAGCAGTACTTC. Protein sequence: CASSPTGVYEQYF.

The genes are TRBV28 and TRBJ1-5; 11 bases are a match to TRBD1. V dropped 3 bases and J dropped 4; count of bases not matched to a gene: 8. The germline gives CDR1 MDHEN, CDR2 SYDVKM. This CDR3 contains 17 residues. The CDR3 DNA reads as TGTGCCAGCAGTTTGGCAACTGGGACAGGGGGGAATCAGCCCCAGCATTTT. The encoded protein is CASSLATGTGGNQPQHF. The complete variable domain, with remaining parts taken from reference TRBV28 and TRBJ1-5, reads DVKVTQSSRYLVKRTGEKVFLECVQDMDHENMFWYRQDPGLGLRLIYFSYDVKMKEKGDIPEGYSVSREKKERFSLILESASTNQTSMYLCASSLATGTGGNQPQHFGDGTRLSIL.

The chain joins TRBV25-1 to TRBJ2-5, with 7 nucleotides matching TRBD1. Germline-derived CDR1 and CDR2 are MGHDK and SYGVNS. The CDR3 extends over 13 amino acids. J lost 1 base, V lost 6 bases, and 2 bases had no gene match. Here the CDR3 reads CASRRGRQETQYF. CDR3 coding DNA: TGTGCCAGCAGGAGGGGGCGCCAAGAGACCCAGTACTTC.

V is TRBV7-3 and J is TRBJ2-3, with D uncertain. V was pared by 2 bases and J by 1 base, with 7 bases between. This CDR3 has 14 amino acids. Per the germline V gene, CDR1 is SGHTA and CDR2 is FQGTGA. CDR3 in DNA: TGTGCCAGCAGCTTAGGCCAGGGCACAGATACGCAGTATTTT. This codes for CASSLGQGTDTQYF.

In DNA form, the CDR3 reads TGCAGCGTGGGGGCGGGGGGCCAAGAGACCCAGTACTTC. It specifies CSVGAGGQETQYF. This chain links TRBV29-1 with TRBJ2-5; 8 bases agree with TRBD2. Trimming took 6 bases from V and 1 from J; bases not matched to a gene: 4. CDR1 SQVTM and CDR2 ANQGSEA come from the germline V gene. The CDR3 extends over 13 amino acids.